This is a list of T cell receptor beta chains from one sample in a study of blood T cell repertoires in COVID-19. Repertoires were generated with immunoSEQ multiplex PCR, while TCRdb's copy carries only in-frame clones and drops some. This repertoire shows hundreds of thousands of clones, 86% found once; its top ten account for 2.2%. Sample: peripheral blood. The receptors shown here come from a woman aged 45-60 years with acute or convalescent COVID-19. Each CDR3 is given with its conserved first and last residue. The D gene is left open where the match is weak. Clone size is given for some rows only: seen once, a few or many times, or a class if the clone is expanded.

NA | TRBJ1-5 | TRBD1 | TRBV19 | CASSFGTGYQPQHF | TGTGCCAGTAGTTTTGGGACAGGGTATCAGCCCCAGCATTTT
once | TRBJ2-7 | NA | TRBV19 | CASSIGATSNYEQYF | TGTGCCAGTAGTATAGGGGCTACCTCCAACTACGAGCAGTACTTC
NA | TRBJ1-2 | NA | TRBV11-2 | CASSYLGGNYGYTF | TGTGCCAGCAGCTACCTGGGAGGGAACTATGGCTACACCTTC
NA | TRBJ2-3 | NA | TRBV6-1 | CASSEGPAPDTQYF | TGTGCCAGCAGTGAAGGTCCAGCGCCAGATACGCAGTATTTT
few | TRBJ1-6 | NA | TRBV7-3 | CASSLQGAVNSPLHF | TGTGCCAGCAGCTTACAAGGGGCCGTGAATTCACCCCTCCACTTT
once | TRBJ1-1 | TRBD1 | TRBV7-9 | CASSLKGQANTEAFF | TGTGCCAGCAGCTTAAAGGGACAGGCGAACACTGAAGCTTTCTTT
NA | TRBJ2-5 | TRBD1 | TRBV5-1 | CASSWTDRLQETQYF | TGCGCCAGCAGCTGGACGGACAGGCTTCAAGAGACCCAGTACTTC
NA | TRBJ2-1 | TRBD2 | TRBV27 | CASSLSASGGSYNEQFF | TGTGCCAGCAGTTTATCGGCTAGCGGGGGGTCCTACAATGAGCAGTTCTTC
once | TRBJ1-2 | TRBD1 | TRBV13 | CASSLGKTGGMGYTF | TGTGCCAGCAGCTTAGGTAAAACAGGGGGCATGGGCTACACCTTC
NA | TRBJ2-1 | TRBD2 | TRBV12-3/TRBV12-4 | CASVIREGNEQFF | TGTGCCAGCGTGATTCGGGAGGGGAATGAGCAGTTCTTC
few | TRBJ1-3 | TRBD1 | TRBV6-6 | CASSYRTGGRNTIYF | TGTGCCAGCAGTTACCGGACAGGGGGGAGAAACACCATATATTTT
NA | TRBJ2-2 | TRBD1 | TRBV7-9 | CASRRQGAPTGELFF | TGTGCCAGCAGGAGACAGGGGGCGCCCACCGGGGAGCTGTTTTTT
NA | TRBJ1-1 | NA | TRBV18 | CASSPNGARAEAFF | TGTGCCAGCTCACCCAACGGTGCGAGGGCTGAAGCTTTCTTT
NA | TRBJ1-6 | NA | TRBV18 | CASSPQKQGNNSPLHF | TGTGCCAGCTCACCACAGAAACAGGGAAATAATTCACCCCTCCACTTT
NA | TRBJ2-3 | TRBD2 | TRBV7-2 | CASSLVAGIADTQYF | TGTGCCAGCAGCTTAGTAGCGGGGATTGCAGATACGCAGTATTTT
NA | TRBJ2-1 | NA | TRBV9 | CASSVGSGSYNEQFF | TGTGCCAGCAGCGTAGGAAGCGGCTCCTACAATGAGCAGTTCTTC
once | TRBJ2-2 | NA | TRBV7-9 | CASFGGNTGELFF | TGTGCCAGCTTCGGCGGGAACACCGGGGAGCTGTTTTTT
NA | TRBJ1-6 | TRBD1 | TRBV7-8 | CASSLRDRPYRTPLHF | TGTGCCAGCAGCTTAAGGGACAGGCCTTACCGTACACCCCTCCACTTT
NA | TRBJ2-5 | NA | TRBV5-4 | CASSFAGWETQYF | TGTGCCAGCAGCTTTGCAGGCTGGGAGACCCAGTACTTC
NA | TRBJ1-1 | TRBD1 | TRBV6-5 | CASSYLGQGTEAFF | TGTGCCAGCAGTTATTTGGGACAGGGCACTGAAGCTTTCTTT
NA | TRBJ1-1 | NA | TRBV2 | CASRGGWEAGAFF | TGTGCCAGCAGGGGGGGTTGGGAGGCAGGAGCTTTCTTT
once | TRBJ2-7 | NA | TRBV6-5 | CASSNEPYEQYF | TGTGCCAGCAGTAACGAGCCCTACGAGCAGTACTTC
NA | TRBJ1-1 | TRBD1 | TRBV28 | CASNLGQGKTEAFF | TGTGCCAGCAACCTTGGACAGGGGAAAACTGAAGCTTTCTTT
NA | TRBJ1-4 | TRBD1 | TRBV12-5 | CASGFGLGQYNEKLFF | TGTGCTAGTGGTTTCGGTTTGGGACAGTATAATGAAAAACTGTTTTTT
NA | TRBJ1-1 | TRBD1 | TRBV4-3 | CASSQAGGVDTEAFF | TGCGCCAGCAGCCAAGCAGGGGGAGTGGACACTGAAGCTTTCTTT
NA | TRBJ2-3 | TRBD2 | TRBV24-1 | CATSDRTSGGPGSSTDTQYF | TGTGCCACCAGTGACCGGACTAGCGGGGGACCCGGCTCTAGCACAGATACGCAGTATTTT
NA | TRBJ1-5 | TRBD1 | TRBV5-1 | CASSLGTGGQPQHF | TGCGCCAGCAGCTTGGGTACAGGGGGTCAGCCCCAGCATTTT
NA | TRBJ2-6 | TRBD1 | TRBV9 | CASSVAVGQDFSGANVLTF | TGTGCCAGCAGCGTAGCTGTGGGACAGGATTTCTCTGGGGCCAACGTCCTGACTTTC
NA | TRBJ2-7 | TRBD2 | TRBV18 | CASSRGLAGESYEQYF | TGTGCCAGCTCACGTGGACTAGCGGGAGAGTCCTACGAGCAGTACTTC